This T cell receptor (beta chain) was profiled in a study of cytomegalovirus exposure and HLA in healthy donors. There are 16 residues in the CDR3. The ends lost 4 bases at V and 5 bases at J; junction bases unmatched: 8. From germline, CDR1 is SEHNR and CDR2 FQNEAQ (reference sequence). Amplification used 60 Vbeta primers and 13 Jbeta primers. Original data processing: Later, roughly 77 million unique TCR beta chains were counted in an analysis, and roughly 11 million of them were shared. Assay used: immunoSEQ multiplex PCR; TCRdb lists only in-frame clones, some missing. From that table come the V and J calls and clone size; the DNA was used to work out D and trimming. The sample contains under 150,000 clones, around 73% of which appear only once.

The chain joins TRBV7-9 to TRBJ2-5; 12 positions agree with TRBD2. Sequenced input: PBMCs. The receptor was isolated from a young woman in good health and CMV-seropositive. The CDR3 is CASSSTSGGYLETQYF. As DNA, the CDR3 is TGTGCCAGCAGCTCTACTAGCGGGGGGTACTTGGAGACCCAGTACTTC.